The source of this T cell receptor beta chain is a study of cytomegalovirus exposure and HLA in healthy donors. Findings of the study overall: CMV serostatus was the only immune exposure information that was available.

The V and J ends lost 3 bases and 4 bases, in that order; junction bases with no gene match: 8. This CDR3 has 16 residues. Germline V gives CDR1 SGHDT, CDR2 YYEEEE. Primers: 60 Vbeta forward and 13 Jbeta reverse. Clones were sequenced by immunoSEQ multiplex PCR, and TCRdb holds only the in-frame ones, with some missing. The sample has about 100,000 clones, 65% to 75% seen once. Nominally healthy donors provided the samples, though records likely missed some immune exposures. Details on this clone: The antigen is unknown.

The clonotype was recovered from a female donor in good health and CMV-seropositive. Specimen: PBMCs. The genes are TRBV5-6 and TRBJ2-3; 10 bases line up with TRBD2. CDR3 sequence reads: CASSSGSGGRADTQYF. In DNA, the CDR3 is TGTGCCAGCAGCTCAGGTAGCGGGGGGAGGGCAGATACGCAGTATTTT.